Listed here are 25 T cell receptor beta chains from one sample, sequenced in a study of shared clonotypes between healthy human individuals. Clones were read by immunoSEQ multiplex PCR, and TCRdb kept only the in-frame ones, dropping some. Of 2.3 million or so clones listed, roughly 93% are singletons. Sequencing used naive CD4+ T cells from PBMCs. Subset here: CD45RA+ positively selected. Source of these receptors: a man aged 18 to 29 in good health. Some clones in this sample may be carry-over from other donors' samples.

The count of this clone is one. The sample contains more than one DNA sequence encoding this CDR3. The chain joins TRBV18 to TRBJ1-2; 8 bases align to TRBD1. CDR1 KGHSH and CDR2 LQKENI come from the germline V gene. V lost 3 bases, J lost 6 bases, and 3 bases stayed unmatched. The CDR3 contains 13 residues. The CDR3, as DNA: TGTGCCAGCTCACCTTTGACAGGGGATGGCTACACCTTC. Amino acid sequence: CASSPLTGDGYTF.

The chain recombines TRBV10-3 with TRBJ2-7; D not certain. V lost 4 bases and J 0 bases, leaving 7 bases between the germline ends. CDR1 and CDR2 (germline): ENHRY, SYGVKD. CDR3 length equals 13 residues. This CDR3 is CAISVAASYEQYF. The CDR3 DNA reads as TGTGCCATCAGTGTGGCGGCCTCCTACGAGCAGTACTTC.

The rearrangement links TRBV18 to TRBJ2-3; 12 bases match TRBD2. The V gene's germline CDR1 is KGHSH and CDR2 LQKENI. Trimming cost V 4 bases and J 6 bases; bases outside gene matches: 5. The CDR3 is made up of 15 amino acids. Written as DNA, the CDR3 is TGTGCCAGCTCACTACTAGCGGGAGGTGGTGATACGCAGTATTTT. Amino acids: CASSLLAGGGDTQYF.

This chain connects TRBV28 to TRBJ2-7; possible D gene TRBD2, 6 bases. The CDR3 is 15 amino acids. From germline, CDR1 is MDHEN and CDR2 SYDVKM. V was clipped by 5 bases and J by 6 bases, with 20 bases between them. CDR3 sequence: CASSPGGIASREQYF. CDR3 DNA: TGTGCCAGCAGTCCTGGGGGGATCGCCTCCCGCGAGCAGTACTTC.

This rearrangement joins TRBV2 to TRBJ2-7; no clear D. The V end lost 8 bases, the J end lost 2 bases, and 10 bases lay between the germline ends. The length of the CDR3 is 12 residues. CDR1 is SNHLY, CDR2 FYNNEI, per germline. In DNA form, the CDR3 reads TGTGCCAGCTCGGTCCGAACCTACGAGCAGTACTTC. Protein sequence: CASSVRTYEQYF. The full variable domain, in which reference TRBV2 and TRBJ2-7 provide the parts outside the CDR3, is EPEVTQTPSHQVTQMGQEVILRCVPISNHLYFYWYRQILGQKVEFLVSFYNNEISEKSEIFDDQFSVERPDGSNFTLKIRSTKLEDSAMYFCASSVRTYEQYFGPGTRLTVT.

The rearrangement joins TRBV6-5 to TRBJ1-5, with 9 bases aligning to TRBD1. Germline-derived CDR1 and CDR2 are MNHEY and SVGAGI. Trimming cost V 5 bases and J 2 bases; bases outside gene matches: 4. The CDR3 length is 15 residues. CDR3 nucleotide sequence: TGTGCCAGCAGTCCACAGGGGGCTCGCAATCAGCCCCAGCATTTT. Its translation is CASSPQGARNQPQHF.

The rearrangement uses TRBV19 and TRBJ1-3, with a weak D call TRBD1 (5 bases). V was clipped by 9 bases and J by 0 bases, with 12 bases between them. The CDR3 sequence is 14 residues long. Per the germline V gene, CDR1 is LNHDA and CDR2 is SQIVND (reference sequence). The CDR3 region has the DNA TGTGCCAGCACTTTCGGGGGCTCTGGAAACACCATATATTTT. It yields the protein CASTFGGSGNTIYF.

The chain employs TRBV6-5 and TRBJ1-1; D is possibly TRBD1 (5 bases). The germline V gene has CDR1 MNHEY and CDR2 SVGAGI. The V end was cut by 7 bases, the J end by 1 base, with 10 bases between. The CDR3 is made up of 13 amino acids. For the CDR3, the DNA is TGTGCCAGCATAGGGGACCCGAACACTGAAGCTTTCTTT. The encoded protein is CASIGDPNTEAFF.

The V gene is TRBV28, the J gene TRBJ2-3; D gene ambiguous. V dropped 7 bases and J dropped 3 bases, with 8 bases sitting between them. Germline loops: CDR1 MDHEN, CDR2 SYDVKM. The CDR3 totals 12 residues. CDR3 residues: CASTGHTDTQYF. The CDR3 DNA reads as TGTGCCAGCACCGGGCATACAGATACGCAGTATTTT.

About this clone: This same CDR3 is encoded by further DNA sequences in the sample. The chain joins TRBV5-1 to TRBJ2-1; the match to TRBD2 covers 11 bases. The ends lost 0 bases at V and 3 bases at J; junction bases unmatched: 2. The CDR3 is made up of 16 amino acids. Per germline, CDR1 SGHRS and CDR2 YFSETQ. The CDR3 DNA follows: TGCGCCAGCAGCTTGGGACTAGCGGGACTCTACAATGAGCAGTTCTTC. Translated, it gives CASSLGLAGLYNEQFF. Full variable domain (remainder filled in from reference TRBV5-1 and TRBJ2-1): KAGVTQTPRYLIKTRGQQVTLSCSPISGHRSVSWYQQTPGQGLQFLFEYFSETQRNKGNFPGRFSGRQFSNSRSEMNVSTLELGDSALYLCASSLGLAGLYNEQFFGPGTRLTVL.

J is TRBJ2-2 and V is TRBV5-6; tentative D call: TRBD2 (6 bases). Trimming pared 4 bases from V and 6 bases from J, leaving 13 bases between. The germline V gene has CDR1 SGHDT and CDR2 YYEEEE. This CDR3 contains 14 residues. The CDR3 loop reads CASSAGRFPGELFF. CDR3 DNA: TGTGCCAGCAGCGCGGGACGATTCCCCGGGGAGCTGTTTTTT.

This sequence joins TRBV2 and TRBJ1-1, with D perhaps matching TRBD1 (6 bases). The germline V gene encodes CDR1 SNHLY and CDR2 FYNNEI. The CDR3 is 15 residues long. V was pared by 4 bases and J by 2 bases, with 14 bases between. CDR3 loop: CASSGSGTLNTEAFF. The CDR3 DNA sequence: TGTGCCAGCAGTGGTTCTGGGACACTTAACACTGAAGCTTTCTTT.

This sequence joins TRBV30 and TRBJ2-5, with 8 bases aligning to TRBD2. Unmatched junction bases numbered 7, after V lost 2 bases and J lost 5 bases. The germline V gene encodes CDR1 GTSNPN and CDR2 SVGIG (reference sequence). The length of the CDR3 is 14 residues. Written as DNA, the CDR3 is TGTGCCTGGAGTCAATTACTAGCGGAGGAGACCCAGTACTTC. Translated, it gives CAWSQLLAEETQYF.

V usage is TRBV19 and J usage is TRBJ1-1; 7 bases agree with TRBD1. V lost 8 bases and J lost 3; bases outside the gene matches: 6. Per germline, CDR1 LNHDA and CDR2 SQIVND (reference sequence). The CDR3 consists of 13 residues. The CDR3 sequence is CASYTQGYTEAFF. For the CDR3, the DNA is TGTGCCAGTTATACACAGGGGTACACTGAAGCTTTCTTT.

This chain links TRBV28 with TRBJ2-2; 15 nucleotides line up with TRBD2. Germline-derived CDR1 and CDR2 are MDHEN and SYDVKM. This CDR3 region has 17 residues. The V and J ends lost 3 bases and 5 bases, in that order; junction bases with no gene match: 4. CDR3 in DNA: TGTGCCAGCAGTTTGGGACTAGCGGGAGGAAGGACCGGGGAGCTGTTTTTT. Translation: CASSLGLAGGRTGELFF.

This chain uses TRBV5-1 with TRBJ2-5; D uncertain. The CDR3 has 14 residues. V was trimmed by 2 bases and J by 1 base, leaving 9 bases between them. Germline CDR1 and CDR2: SGHRS and YFSETQ. The CDR3 DNA follows: TGCGCCAGCAGCTTCGCCCCTGCCCAAGAGACCCAGTACTTC. Translation gives CASSFAPAQETQYF.

A few counts support this clone. This rearrangement joins TRBV21-1 to TRBJ1-5; the D call TRBD1 from the table was never checked on the DNA. TRBV21-1 is given as a pseudogene. The CDR3 length is 14 residues. The CDR3 loop reads CASSKDRGLQPQHF. The CDR3 region has the DNA TGTGCCAGCAGCAAAGACAGGGGGCTACAGCCCCAGCATTTT.

The chain carries TRBV2 and TRBJ2-7; 7 bases map to TRBD2. Trimming cost V 9 bases and J 3 bases; bases outside gene matches: 11. Germline V lookup: CDR1 SNHLY, CDR2 FYNNEI. CDR3 length: 14 residues. The DNA of the CDR3 is TGTGCCAGTCGGGCTAGCGGCAATGACTACGAGCAGTACTTC. Translating gives CASRASGNDYEQYF.

This chain uses TRBV5-6 with TRBJ1-5; 10 positions match TRBD1. Germline V gene data show CDR1 as SGHDT and CDR2 as YYEEEE. The CDR3 sequence is 16 residues long. V shed 4 bases, J shed 4 bases, and the junction held 8 bases outside the gene matches. In DNA, the CDR3 is TGTGCCAGCAGCGCCGGACAGGGGGTCGGGAATCAGCCCCAGCATTTT. Its protein product is CASSAGQGVGNQPQHF.

The chain has TRBV7-2 and TRBJ1-6; D remains unclear. The V gene's germline CDR1 is SGHTA and CDR2 FQGNSA. This CDR3 contains 12 residues. V gave up 5 bases and J gave up 7 bases, with 6 bases separating them. CDR3: CASSPPNSPLHF. DNA for the CDR3: TGTGCCAGCAGCCCACCAAATTCACCCCTCCACTTT. Based on the CDR3 plus reference TRBV7-2 and TRBJ1-6, the full variable domain is GAGVSQSPSNKVTEKGKDVELRCDPISGHTALYWYRQSLGQGLEFLIYFQGNSAPDKSGLPSDRFSAERTGGSVSTLTIQRTQQEDSAVYLCASSPPNSPLHFGNGTRLTVT.

The rearrangement links TRBV27 to TRBJ1-1, with D possibly TRBD1 on 6 matching bases. The CDR3 runs to 13 residues. Germline V gives CDR1 MNHEY, CDR2 SMNVEV (reference sequence). V dropped 3 bases and J dropped 4 bases, with 9 bases sitting between them. The chain's CDR3 is CASSLGGLTEAFF. CDR3 nucleotide sequence: TGTGCCAGCAGTTTGGGGGGGCTCACTGAAGCTTTCTTT.

This clone has only a few counts. This chain links TRBV6-5 with TRBJ1-5; 7 bases align to TRBD1. The CDR3 totals 15 residues. CDR1 is MNHEY, CDR2 SVGAGI, per germline. V lost 4 bases and J lost 2; bases outside the gene matches: 5. This CDR3 is CASSSGGMGNQPQHF. The CDR3 DNA follows: TGTGCCAGCAGTTCAGGGGGAATGGGCAATCAGCCCCAGCATTTT.

The chain links TRBV28 to TRBJ2-2; D unclear. The CDR3 spans 13 residues. The germline V gene encodes CDR1 MDHEN and CDR2 SYDVKM. Trimming took off 6 bases at V and 4 bases at J, with 9 bases between the two ends. The CDR3 DNA is TGTGCCAGCAGACAAATGTCCACCGGGGAGCTGTTTTTT. Translated, it gives CASRQMSTGELFF.

The rearrangement links TRBV4-3 to TRBJ1-2; the D gene is possibly TRBD1 (5 bases). Germline lookup yields CDR1 LGHNA and CDR2 YSLEER. Trimming removed 0 bases at V and 8 bases at J, with 19 bases between. This CDR3 comprises 16 residues. The CDR3 protein is CASSQDMGPLRRGYTF. The DNA of the CDR3 is TGCGCCAGCAGCCAAGATATGGGGCCGCTGCGTCGGGGCTACACCTTC.

The rearrangement uses TRBV7-2 and TRBJ1-2; D remains ambiguous. V lost 2 bases, J lost 5 bases, and 15 bases lay in between. Per the germline V gene, CDR1 is SGHTA and CDR2 is FQGNSA. CDR3 size: 15 residues. CDR3 amino acids: CASSLTPGPDYGYTF. For the CDR3, the DNA is TGTGCCAGCAGCTTAACCCCCGGACCGGATTATGGCTACACCTTC.